These 27 T cell receptor beta chains came from one sample sequenced in a study of human T cells and chemical hapten exposure. MiXCR, applied by TCRdb to the RACE reads, yields one record per CDR3 protein. This sample has over 300,000 distinct CDR3 sequences; approximately 5% occur once, and the top ten carry 2.5% to 3%. Sample time point: pre-sensitization, week 0. Indicated treatment: therapeutic diphenylcyclopropenone sensitization with weekly scalp DPC. The source was whole blood, collected in connection with sensitization to the hapten diphenylcyclopropenone (DPC). These receptors all stem from a woman aged 50 to 60 with alopecia areata. Some clones in this sample may be carry-over from other donors' samples.

Only a few counts were recorded for this clonotype. The CDR3 spells CASVQGYEADTQYF. The CDR3 coding sequence is TGTGCCAGCGTTCAGGGGTATGAGGCAGATACGCAGTATTTT. The chain uses TRBV12-3 or TRBV12-4 and TRBJ2-3, with D possibly TRBD1 on 6 matching bases. The V end was cut by 8 bases, the J end by 4 bases, with 16 bases between. The CDR3 is 14 residues long.

This clonotype was picked up many times. The chain links TRBV28 to TRBJ2-1, with 13 bases matching TRBD2. Looked up from germline, CDR1 is MDHEN and CDR2 is SYDVKM. The V gene end was trimmed by 5 bases and the J gene end by 8 bases; junction bases not matched to a gene: 15. This CDR3 is 18 amino acids long. Written as DNA, the CDR3 is TGTGCCAGCAGTACCCGACTAGCGGGAGGCGCTCAGTTCGATGAGCAGTTCTTC. Amino acids: CASSTRLAGGAQFDEQFF.

The gene calls are TRBV29-1 and TRBJ2-1, with a possible D match to TRBD1 (6 bases). V shed 4 bases and J shed 10 bases, with 14 bases lying between them. Germline values: CDR1 SQVTM, CDR2 ANQGSEA. This CDR3 has 12 residues. The CDR3 region has the DNA TGCAGCGTTGGAGGGGGAAGGCCGGAGCAGTTCTTC. Its protein product is CSVGGGRPEQFF.

Many counts were recorded for this clonotype. The V gene is TRBV12-3 or TRBV12-4, the J gene TRBJ2-3, with a tentative D call TRBD2 (6 bases). Trimming removed 7 bases from V and 1 base from J, with 15 bases in between. The CDR3 runs to 15 residues. CDR3 coding DNA: TGTGCCAGCACTACCTCGGGAGTCCGCACAGATACGCAGTATTTT. As protein: CASTTSGVRTDTQYF.

This clonotype was detected ten times or more. This chain links TRBV9 with TRBJ2-7; a possible D gene is TRBD2 (6 bases). Trimming left V 3 bases short and J 1 base short, with 17 bases between. The germline gives CDR1 SGDLS, CDR2 YYNGEE. This CDR3 comprises 16 residues. The CDR3: CASSGDSGTLSYEQYF. The DNA of the CDR3 is TGTGCCAGCAGCGGGGACTCCGGGACCCTATCCTACGAGCAGTACTTC.

This clonotype was counted at least ten times. The rearrangement links TRBV28 to TRBJ2-3; weak D call: TRBD1 (6 bases). Germline V lookup: CDR1 MDHEN, CDR2 SYDVKM. Trimming shortened V by 5 bases and J by 2 bases, and 14 bases separated the two germline ends. CDR3 length: 15 residues. DNA for the CDR3: TGTGCCAGCAGTGGCCGGGACACCTACACAGATACGCAGTATTTT. This sequence encodes CASSGRDTYTDTQYF.

This clonotype appeared a few times. Here the CDR3 DNA reads TGCAGCGTTCTAGCGGGAGGTAGCACCGGGGAGCTGTTTTTT. Protein product: CSVLAGGSTGELFF. V is TRBV29-1 and J is TRBJ2-2; 11 bases fit TRBD2. The CDR3 extends over 14 amino acids. Germline trimming cut 5 bases from V and 4 bases from J; bases unmatched to any gene: 3. Germline V gives CDR1 SQVTM, CDR2 ANQGSEA.

A few counts support this clonotype. This rearrangement joins TRBV7-9 to TRBJ2-3, with D perhaps TRBD2 (7 bases). Germline CDR1 and CDR2: SEHNR and FQNEAQ (reference sequence). The ends were cut back, 5 bases at V and 2 bases at J, with 29 bases in the middle. The CDR3 contains 20 residues. The CDR3 is CASSAKVPIGGGQTTDTQYF. CDR3 in DNA: TGTGCCAGCAGCGCAAAAGTTCCGATAGGGGGGGGCCAGACCACAGATACGCAGTATTTT. The whole variable domain, filled in from reference TRBV7-9 and TRBJ2-3, reads DTGVSQNPRHKITKRGQNVTFRCDPISEHNRLYWYRQTLGQGPEFLTYFQNEAQLEKSRLLSDRFSAERPKGSFSTLEIQRTEQGDSAMYLCASSAKVPIGGGQTTDTQYFGPGTRLTVL.

A few counts support this clonotype. The chain is built from TRBV28 and TRBJ2-3, with 7 bases that match TRBD1. Looked up from germline, CDR1 is MDHEN and CDR2 is SYDVKM. This CDR3 is 17 amino acids long. V trimming: 1 base; J trimming: 1 base; junction bases outside the gene matches: 8. This CDR3 reads CASSLSGTASGTDTQYF. In DNA, the CDR3 is TGTGCCAGCAGTTTATCGGGGACAGCAAGCGGCACAGATACGCAGTATTTT.

The J gene is TRBJ2-1, the V gene TRBV10-3; 8 bases line up with TRBD2. Germline V lookup: CDR1 ENHRY, CDR2 SYGVKD. With 4 bases clipped from V and 1 base from J, the junction kept 9 bases outside the gene matches. The CDR3 has 17 amino acids. The CDR3 region has the DNA TGTGCCATCAGTGGGGCGGGAGGCGGGATATCCTACAATGAGCAGTTCTTC. Amino acids: CAISGAGGGISYNEQFF.

This clonotype was detected many times. The chain joins TRBV4-3 to TRBJ1-1, with D unresolved. CDR1 and CDR2 from the germline V gene are LGHNA and YSLEER. Deletions cut 0 bases from V and 1 base from J, with 9 bases between. CDR3 length: 15 amino acids. The CDR3 sequence is CASSQDLPTNTEAFF. For the CDR3, the DNA is TGCGCCAGCAGCCAAGACCTTCCGACGAACACTGAAGCTTTCTTT.

This clonotype was observed at least ten times. The chain has TRBV3-1 and TRBJ2-7; D gene uncertain. This CDR3 contains 15 residues. V was shortened by 0 bases and J by 3 bases, with 12 bases between the two germline ends. Germline V gene data show CDR1 as LGHDT and CDR2 as YNNKEL (reference sequence). In DNA form, the CDR3 reads TGTGCCAGCAGCCAAGAAGGCCAGGCTAGCTACGAGCAGTACTTC. Its protein product is CASSQEGQASYEQYF.

This clonotype was detected many times. This chain joins TRBV2 and TRBJ2-1; D possibly corresponds to TRBD2 (6 bases). The CDR3 sequence is 11 residues long. CDR1 is SNHLY and CDR2 is FYNNEI in the germline V gene. The V and J ends lost 6 bases and 15 bases respectively, with 15 bases between them. CDR3: CASRPGLSPFF. CDR3 nucleotides: TGTGCCAGCAGGCCCGGACTATCCCCGTTCTTC. Variable domain in full (rest from reference TRBV2 and TRBJ2-1): EPEVTQTPSHQVTQMGQEVILRCVPISNHLYFYWYRQILGQKVEFLVSFYNNEISEKSEIFDDQFSVERPDGSNFTLKIRSTKLEDSAMYFCASRPGLSPFFGPGTRLTVL.

This clonotype was recorded a few times. This chain joins TRBV6-5 and TRBJ1-1, with D maybe TRBD1 (5 bases). This CDR3 has 15 residues. From germline, CDR1 is MNHEY and CDR2 SVGAGI. The V and J ends lost 3 bases and 5 bases respectively, with 16 bases between them. The CDR3 region is CASSYSRQGGTEAFF. CDR3 DNA sequence: TGTGCCAGCAGTTATTCCCGGCAGGGAGGTACTGAAGCTTTCTTT.

Here the CDR3 DNA reads TGTGCCAGCAGTGTAGCGACTCGAGGGGATACGCAGTATTTT. Protein sequence: CASSVATRGDTQYF. The V gene is TRBV2, the J gene TRBJ2-3; TRBD2 might be the D (5 bases). Looked up from germline, CDR1 is SNHLY and CDR2 is FYNNEI. The CDR3 is made up of 14 amino acids. The ends were cut back, 4 bases at V and 6 bases at J, with 14 bases in the middle.

This clonotype was seen more than once but under ten times. The chain has TRBV12-3 or TRBV12-4 and TRBJ1-2; tentative D call: TRBD1 (5 bases). CDR3 size: 14 residues. The V end lost 6 bases, the J end lost 8 bases, and 19 bases lay between the germline ends. In nucleotides, the CDR3 is TGTGCCAGCAGAGAGTCGGGGGGGTTGGGCGGCTACACCTTC. This gives the protein CASRESGGLGGYTF.

Only a few counts were recorded for this clonotype. The chain combines TRBV7-2 with TRBJ2-3; 9 bases line up with TRBD1. Germline V gives CDR1 SGHTA, CDR2 FQGNSA. After removal of 4 bases from V and 5 bases from J, the junction contained 13 bases not matched to a gene. CDR3 length: 17 residues. In nucleotides, the CDR3 is TGTGCCAGCAGCTCTGCAACAGGGGGCATGGTAGGAGATACGCAGTATTTT. Protein: CASSSATGGMVGDTQYF.

This clonotype was observed at least ten times. The chain combines TRBV3-1 with TRBJ1-2; 8 positions match TRBD1. From germline, CDR1 is LGHDT and CDR2 YNNKEL (reference sequence). This CDR3 comprises 17 residues. With 1 base clipped from V and 3 bases from J, the junction kept 10 bases outside the gene matches. The CDR3 loop reads CASSQGVDRGRDYGYTF. CDR3 in DNA: TGTGCCAGCAGCCAAGGGGTTGACAGGGGCCGAGACTATGGCTACACCTTC.

This rearrangement joins TRBV7-2 to TRBJ2-3; weak D call: TRBD2 (5 bases). Germline CDR1 SGHTA, CDR2 FQGNSA. The CDR3 runs 17 residues. The ends were cut back, 3 bases at V and 0 bases at J, with 16 bases in the middle. CDR3 sequence (DNA): TGTGCCAGCAGCTTGAGGGAAGGGCCTAGGAGCACAGATACGCAGTATTTT. This sequence encodes CASSLREGPRSTDTQYF.

This clonotype was counted ten times or more. The rearrangement joins TRBV5-1 to TRBJ1-1; D unresolved. The germline V gene encodes CDR1 SGHRS and CDR2 YFSETQ. The V end was cut by 0 bases, the J end by 8 bases, with 14 bases between. The CDR3 is made up of 14 amino acids. In DNA, the CDR3 is TGCGCCAGCAGCTTGGGCAGCCTCGAAAAGGAAGCTTTCTTT. Its translation: CASSLGSLEKEAFF.

The sample holds a few counts of this clonotype. The chain employs TRBV29-1 and TRBJ2-7; 9 bases are shared with TRBD1. The CDR3 extends over 14 amino acids. V lost 2 bases, J lost 2 bases, and 4 bases stayed unmatched. From germline, CDR1 is SQVTM and CDR2 ANQGSEA. CDR3 amino acids: CSVERTGEPYEQYF. DNA for the CDR3: TGCAGCGTTGAACGGACAGGGGAGCCCTACGAGCAGTACTTC.

This clonotype showed up many times. The chain uses TRBV4-2 and TRBJ2-3, with 8 bases that match TRBD2. Germline trimming cut 0 bases from V and 1 base from J; bases unmatched to any gene: 15. The CDR3 loop spans 20 amino acids. Germline CDR1 reads LGHNA; CDR2 reads YNFKEQ. In DNA, the CDR3 is TGTGCCAGCAGCCAAGAAGGCGGGCCTAGCGGGCGCCTTCGCACAGATACGCAGTATTTT. This codes for CASSQEGGPSGRLRTDTQYF.

This clonotype appeared many times. The CDR3: CASSWSFAELFF. CDR3 DNA: TGTGCCAGCAGTTGGTCCTTCGCGGAGCTGTTTTTT. The rearrangement links TRBV6-2 or TRBV6-3 to TRBJ2-2, with no clear D. This CDR3 is built from 12 residues. Germline-derived CDR1 and CDR2 are MNHEY and SVGEGT. V lost 4 bases, J lost 10 bases, and 10 bases lay in between.

Many counts were recorded for this clonotype. V and J are TRBV13 and TRBJ2-1; D may be TRBD1 (5 bases). Between the trimmed V and J ends, which lost 5 bases and 2 bases, there was a span of 10 bases. The CDR3 is made up of 14 amino acids. The germline gives CDR1 PRHDT, CDR2 FYEKMQ (reference sequence). The CDR3 DNA is TGTGCCAGCAGCCCCCGGACAACCTACAATGAGCAGTTCTTC. This sequence encodes CASSPRTTYNEQFF.

In its sample, this clonotype was seen a few times. J is TRBJ2-3 and V is TRBV3-1; the D is unclear. Trimming left V 0 bases short and J 3 bases short, with 10 bases between. The CDR3 consists of 15 residues. Per the germline V gene, CDR1 is LGHDT and CDR2 is YNNKEL (reference sequence). CDR3 nucleotide sequence: TGTGCCAGCAGCCAAGAGACTGAGAAGACAGATACGCAGTATTTT. Protein product: CASSQETEKTDTQYF.

Many counts were recorded for this clonotype. As DNA, the CDR3 is TGTGCCAGCAGACCCCCTAGCGCCTACACAGATACGCAGTATTTT. It is translated as CASRPPSAYTDTQYF. The V and J genes are TRBV28 and TRBJ2-3, with D perhaps matching TRBD2 (6 bases). Trimming removed 6 bases at V and 2 bases at J, with 15 bases between. Germline V gives CDR1 MDHEN, CDR2 SYDVKM. The CDR3 has 15 residues.

This clonotype was recorded at least ten times. This sequence joins TRBV5-5 and TRBJ2-5, with D uncertain. Germline assignment: CDR1 SGHKS and CDR2 YYEKEE (reference sequence). This CDR3 contains 14 residues. V lost 1 base and J 4 bases, leaving 11 bases between the germline ends. The CDR3 loop is CASSLWASAETQYF. In nucleotides, the CDR3 is TGTGCCAGCAGCTTGTGGGCTAGTGCAGAGACCCAGTACTTC.